This T cell receptor beta chain was documented in a study of T-cell memory formation after mild COVID-19. Study-level information: TCR clusters were largely donor specific. Findings and caveats of the study: Nothing confirmed that second-wave clones peaking on day 37 were specific for SARS-CoV-2.

This clonotype has more than one count but fewer than ten. The antigen remains unidentified. V was cut by 3 bases and J by 5 bases, with 8 bases left in between. Looked up from germline, CDR1 is SGDLS and CDR2 is YYNGEE. The CDR3 contains 12 residues. 5'RACE primed at constant segments yielded TCR alpha and TCR beta cDNA libraries bearing sample barcodes and UMIs. TCRdb independently ran MiXCR on the 5' RACE reads; one entry per CDR3 protein. The table includes 470,000 or so distinct CDR3 sequences, over 15% detected once. The sequenced material came from PBMCs or a T cell subset sorted from them (not recorded which). The rearrangement links TRBV9 to TRBJ2-5, with D hard to call. The clonotype comes from an adult woman who had mild COVID-19 (a few samples of this study predate the infection). Cell type and time point are not known. This CDR3 is CASSDNRETQYF. CDR3 DNA sequence: TGTGCCAGCAGCGATAACCGGGAGACCCAGTACTTC. Combining the CDR3 with reference TRBV9 and TRBJ2-5 gives the whole variable domain DSGVTQTPKHLITATGQRVTLRCSPRSGDLSVYWYQQSLDQGLQFLIQYYNGEERAKGNILERFSAQQFPDLHSELNLSSLELGDSALYFCASSDNRETQYFGPGTRLLVL.